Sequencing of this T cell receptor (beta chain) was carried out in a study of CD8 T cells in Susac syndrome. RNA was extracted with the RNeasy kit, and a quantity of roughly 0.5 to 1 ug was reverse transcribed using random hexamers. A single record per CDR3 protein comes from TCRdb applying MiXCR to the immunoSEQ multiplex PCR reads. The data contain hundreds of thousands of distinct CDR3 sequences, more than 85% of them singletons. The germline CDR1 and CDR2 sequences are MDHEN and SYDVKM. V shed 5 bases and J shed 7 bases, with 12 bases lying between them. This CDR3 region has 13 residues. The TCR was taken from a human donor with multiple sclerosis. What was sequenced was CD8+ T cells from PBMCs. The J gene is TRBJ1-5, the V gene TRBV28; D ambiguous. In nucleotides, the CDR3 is TGTGCCAGCAGTCCCGATAGATACCAGCCCCAGCATTTT. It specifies CASSPDRYQPQHF.